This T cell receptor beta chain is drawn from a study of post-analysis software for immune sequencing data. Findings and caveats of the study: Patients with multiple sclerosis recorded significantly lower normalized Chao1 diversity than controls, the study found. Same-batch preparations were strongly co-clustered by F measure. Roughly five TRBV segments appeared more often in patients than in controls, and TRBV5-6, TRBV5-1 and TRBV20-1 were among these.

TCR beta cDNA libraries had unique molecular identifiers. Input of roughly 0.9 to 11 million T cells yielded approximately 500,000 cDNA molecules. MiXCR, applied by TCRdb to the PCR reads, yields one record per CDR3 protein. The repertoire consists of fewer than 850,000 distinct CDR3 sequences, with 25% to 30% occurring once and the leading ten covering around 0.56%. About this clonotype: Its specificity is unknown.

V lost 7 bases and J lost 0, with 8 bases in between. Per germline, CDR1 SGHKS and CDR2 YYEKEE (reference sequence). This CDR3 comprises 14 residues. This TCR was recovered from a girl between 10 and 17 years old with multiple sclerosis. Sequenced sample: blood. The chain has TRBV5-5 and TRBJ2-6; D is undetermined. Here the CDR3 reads CASLRSSGANVLTF. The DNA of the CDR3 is TGTGCCAGCTTGAGAAGCTCTGGGGCCAACGTCCTGACTTTC.